Sequencing of this T cell receptor (beta chain) was carried out in a study of blood T cell repertoires in COVID-19. As for the study in general: The cDNA or gDNA used as material had been derived from T cells, B-cell-depleted T cells, or PBMCs.

Germline CDR1 SNHLY, CDR2 FYNNEI. Trimming left V 5 bases short and J 4 bases short, with 17 bases between. CDR3 length: 15 amino acids. This table comes from immunoSEQ multiplex PCR, and its TCRdb copy is limited to in-frame clones, with some not included. Found here are some 120,000 clones, approximately 85% of them singletons; the top ten hold 12%. The source of this sequence is a human donor in a cohort sampled during active COVID-19. Sequencing used peripheral blood. The rearrangement uses TRBV2 and TRBJ2-5; maybe TRBD2 (6 bases). In nucleotides, the CDR3 is TGTGCCAGCAGTCCCCCCCTAGCAGCGGGAGAGACCCAGTACTTC. Its protein product is CASSPPLAAGETQYF.